Listed below are T cell receptor beta chains from one sample, sequenced in a study of response to subunit inactivated influenza vaccine. TCRdb re-called the RT-PCR reads through MiXCR, storing one row per CDR3 protein. The sample has about 830,000 distinct CDR3 sequences, less than 20% seen once; the top ten hold 11%. The source material was PBMCs from blood, sampled more than 4 days after vaccination. These receptors all come from a man aged 45-60 years who received an inactivated influenza vaccine. Each CDR3 is given with its conserved first and last residue. The order of the fields is V gene, D gene, J gene, clone size, CDR3 DNA, CDR3 protein. A D gene is named only where the DNA matches it firmly. Clone size appears in some rows only: once, few, many, or a class for an expanded clone.

>TRBV2|.|TRBJ1-2|few
TGTGCCACCCAAATGACGATCAGCTATGGCTACACCTTC
CATQMTISYGYTF
>TRBV9|TRBD1|TRBJ1-1|.
TGTGCCAGCAGCTTCACCGGGACAGCGAACACTGAAGCTTTCTTT
CASSFTGTANTEAFF
>TRBV6-1|.|TRBJ1-4|.
TGTGCCAGCAGCTCCAGGGGATCAGGCGGAAAACTGTTTTTT
CASSSRGSGGKLFF
>TRBV2|TRBD1|TRBJ2-4|.
TGTGCCAGCAGTGCTCACAGGGGTGCCAAAAACATTCAGTACTTC
CASSAHRGAKNIQYF
>TRBV5-5|TRBD1|TRBJ2-5|.
TGTGCCAGCAGCTGGGGACAGGGGATAGGAGAGACCCAGTACTTC
CASSWGQGIGETQYF
>TRBV6-1|.|TRBJ1-1|.
TGTGCCAGCAGTGAAGTCCCACGGCGTTTGAACACTGAAGCTTTCTTT
CASSEVPRRLNTEAFF
>TRBV12-3/TRBV12-4|.|TRBJ2-5|few
TGTGCCAGCAGTTGGAGCGAACAAGAGACCCAGTACTTC
CASSWSEQETQYF
>TRBV4-3|TRBD1|TRBJ2-7|.
TGCGCCAGCAGCCAAGTTTTAGGACAGGGGATCAACGAGCAGTACTTC
CASSQVLGQGINEQYF
>TRBV11-1|.|TRBJ1-1|few
TGTGCCAGCAACCGAGAACGGCTCTCCGCTGAAGCTTTCTTT
CASNRERLSAEAFF
>TRBV20-1|.|TRBJ2-4|.
TGCAGTGCTAGAGATGGCCAGGGGAAGGGGAACATTCAGTACTTC
CSARDGQGKGNIQYF
>TRBV12-3/TRBV12-4|.|TRBJ2-1|.
TGTGCCAGCACGGTAGGGTTTAATGAGCAGTTCTTC
CASTVGFNEQFF
>TRBV7-9|.|TRBJ2-5|few
TGTGCCAGCAGCTTATCCAGGGCCCAAGAGACCCAGTACTTC
CASSLSRAQETQYF
>TRBV15|.|TRBJ1-2|few
TGTGCCACCAGCTCAGTGGGGGGCTATGGCTACACCTTC
CATSSVGGYGYTF
>TRBV12-3/TRBV12-4|TRBD2|TRBJ2-3|many
TGTGCCAGCAGCGAAGCGGGGGGGAGCACAGATACGCAGTATTTT
CASSEAGGSTDTQYF
>TRBV5-1|.|TRBJ1-6|.
TGCGCCAGCAGCTTATGGACAGTGAGATCACCCCTCCACTTT
CASSLWTVRSPLHF
>TRBV6-1|.|TRBJ2-5|few
TGTGCCAGCAGTGATTTCATAGAAGACCCCTGGTCGCCCCAGTACTTC
CASSDFIEDPWSPQYF
>TRBV11-2|.|TRBJ1-5|.
TGTGCCAGCAGTAGGGCCAATCAGCCCCAGCATTTT
CASSRANQPQHF
>TRBV5-1|.|TRBJ2-2|.
TGCGCCAGCAGCTTGGGGCAGACCCAAGCCGGGGAGCTGTTTTTT
CASSLGQTQAGELFF
>TRBV25-1|TRBD1|TRBJ2-7|.
TGTGCCAGGAGTGGGTACAGGGGCCTGGCCGAGCAGTACTTC
CARSGYRGLAEQYF
>TRBV20-1|TRBD2|TRBJ2-7|few
TGCAGTGCTAGACCCGGACTAGCCCCTTCCTACGAGCAGTACTTC
CSARPGLAPSYEQYF
>TRBV12-3/TRBV12-4|.|TRBJ2-7|few
TGTGCCAGCAGGCCAGGGACTCCCGGGTACGAGCAGTACTTC
CASRPGTPGYEQYF
>TRBV11-2|.|TRBJ2-1|few
TGTGCCAGCAGCATCCCAGGGGTTGGTGAGCAGTTCTTC
CASSIPGVGEQFF
>TRBV20-1|.|TRBJ2-1|.
TGCAGCGCAGCGGCCCGACTTGCTGGAGGGCCCGTTAATGAGCAGTTCTTC
CSAAARLAGGPVNEQFF
>TRBV28|.|TRBJ2-7|.
TGTGCCAGCCAACCCCAGACGGGATGGAGGGAGCAGTACTTC
CASQPQTGWREQYF
>TRBV7-2|TRBD2|TRBJ2-5|few
TGTGCCAGCAATCCAGGACTAGAGCAAGAGACCCAGTACTTC
CASNPGLEQETQYF
>TRBV11-2|.|TRBJ2-6|.
TGTGCCAGCAGCTTAAGATTTCAGACGAGCTCTGGGGCCAACGTCCTGACTTTC
CASSLRFQTSSGANVLTF
>TRBV20-1|TRBD1|TRBJ2-7|few
TGCAGTGCACCACCGACAGGGGGATTAGGGGAGCAGTACTTC
CSAPPTGGLGEQYF
>TRBV7-2|.|TRBJ2-7|few
TGTGCCAGCAGCTTATATGGGAACTCCTACGAGCAGTACTTC
CASSLYGNSYEQYF
>TRBV4-2|.|TRBJ2-1|few
TGTGCCAGCAGCCGAAATTCACCTCCCATTGACAATGAGCAGTTCTTC
CASSRNSPPIDNEQFF
>TRBV18|TRBD1|TRBJ2-1|.
TGTGCCAGCTCACCGACAGGGCGGGTCAACTCCAATGAGCAGTTCTTC
CASSPTGRVNSNEQFF
>TRBV7-8|.|TRBJ2-3|few
TGTGCCAGCAGCCGCCAGGAGGGGTCGGGCACAGATACGCAGTATTTT
CASSRQEGSGTDTQYF
>TRBV2|.|TRBJ2-7|.
TGTGCCAGCAGTGAGCTAAAATACGAGCAGTACTTC
CASSELKYEQYF
>TRBV20-1|.|TRBJ1-3|few
TGCAGTGCTAGAGTCCTAGGGGGAAACACCATATATTTT
CSARVLGGNTIYF
>TRBV5-1|TRBD1|TRBJ2-7|.
TGCGCCAGCAGCTTGGCCAGGGGGCGCGTTGACGAGCAGTACTTC
CASSLARGRVDEQYF
>TRBV20-1|.|TRBJ2-7|.
TGCAGTGCTAGATCCTCGGGAGAGCAGTACTTC
CSARSSGEQYF
>TRBV9|TRBD2|TRBJ2-7|few
TGTGCCAGCAGTCCGGGACTAGCGAGCCTACAGCAGTACTTC
CASSPGLASLQQYF
>TRBV11-2|.|TRBJ2-2|.
TGTGCCAGCAAGAGTGGGAACACCGGGGAGCTGTTTTTT
CASKSGNTGELFF
>TRBV12-3/TRBV12-4|TRBD1|TRBJ1-5|.
TGTGCCAGCAGTTTATTCGGACAGGGAGCGCAGCCCCAGCATTTT
CASSLFGQGAQPQHF
>TRBV12-3/TRBV12-4|.|TRBJ2-6|few
TGTGCCAGCACTTTCTCTGGGGCCAACGTCCTGACTTTC
CASTFSGANVLTF
>TRBV27|.|TRBJ1-1|few
TGTGCCAGCAGTTGGGGGGTTACCACTGAAGCTTTCTTT
CASSWGVTTEAFF
>TRBV4-3|.|TRBJ1-6|many
TGCGCCAGCAGCCCAATGATTAATTCACCCCTCCACTTT
CASSPMINSPLHF
>TRBV29-1|.|TRBJ1-2|many
TGCAGCGTTTGGGGGGGAGGGTATGGCTACACCTTC
CSVWGGGYGYTF
>TRBV5-1|TRBD2|TRBJ2-6|once
TGCGCCAGCAGCACACGGCGGGAGACCAGCTCTGGGGCCAACGTCCTGACTTTC
CASSTRRETSSGANVLTF
>TRBV7-9|.|TRBJ1-5|.
TGTGCCAGCAGGGGGGCTAGCAATCAGCCCCAGCATTTT
CASRGASNQPQHF
>TRBV6-4|.|TRBJ1-5|.
TGTGCCAGCAGTGACTCGGGTGGGGGCCCGAGCAATCAGCCCCAGCATTTT
CASSDSGGGPSNQPQHF